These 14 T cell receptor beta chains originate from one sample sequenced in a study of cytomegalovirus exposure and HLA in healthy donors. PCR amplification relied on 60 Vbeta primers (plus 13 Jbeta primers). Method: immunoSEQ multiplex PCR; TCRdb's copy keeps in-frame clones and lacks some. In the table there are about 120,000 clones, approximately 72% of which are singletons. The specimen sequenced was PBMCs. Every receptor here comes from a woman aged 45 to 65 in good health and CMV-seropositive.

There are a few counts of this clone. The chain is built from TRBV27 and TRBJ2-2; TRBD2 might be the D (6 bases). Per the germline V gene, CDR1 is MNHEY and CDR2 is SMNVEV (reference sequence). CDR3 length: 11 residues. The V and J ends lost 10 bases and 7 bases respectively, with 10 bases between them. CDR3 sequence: CAISGGGELFF. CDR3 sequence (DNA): TGTGCCATTAGCGGCGGCGGGGAGCTGTTTTTT.

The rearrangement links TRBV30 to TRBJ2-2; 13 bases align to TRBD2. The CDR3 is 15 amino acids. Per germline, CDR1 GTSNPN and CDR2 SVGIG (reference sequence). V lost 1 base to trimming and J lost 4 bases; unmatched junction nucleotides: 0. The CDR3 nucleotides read TGTGCCTGGAGTGGGACTAGCGGGAGCACCGGGGAGCTGTTTTTT. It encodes CAWSGTSGSTGELFF. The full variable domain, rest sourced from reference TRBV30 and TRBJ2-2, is SQTIHQWPATLVQPVGSPLSLECTVEGTSNPNLYWYRQAAGRGLQLLFYSVGIGQISSEVPQNLSASRPQDRQFILSSKKLLLSDSGFYLCAWSGTSGSTGELFFGEGSRLTVL.

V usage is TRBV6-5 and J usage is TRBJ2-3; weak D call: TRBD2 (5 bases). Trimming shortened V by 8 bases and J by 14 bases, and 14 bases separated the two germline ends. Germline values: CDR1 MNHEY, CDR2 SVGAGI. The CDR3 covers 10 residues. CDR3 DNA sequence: TGTGCCAGCCCTCTTGGGGAGTGGTATTTT. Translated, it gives CASPLGEWYF.

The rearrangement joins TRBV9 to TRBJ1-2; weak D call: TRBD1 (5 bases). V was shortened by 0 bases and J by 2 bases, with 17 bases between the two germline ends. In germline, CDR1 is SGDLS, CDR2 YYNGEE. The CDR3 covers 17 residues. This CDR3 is CASSVGAQTGGNYGYTF. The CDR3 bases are TGTGCCAGCAGCGTAGGGGCTCAAACTGGGGGGAACTATGGCTACACCTTC.

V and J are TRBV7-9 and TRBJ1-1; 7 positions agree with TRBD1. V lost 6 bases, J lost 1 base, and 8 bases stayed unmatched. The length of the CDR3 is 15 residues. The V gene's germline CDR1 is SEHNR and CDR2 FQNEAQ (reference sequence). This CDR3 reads CASRVGTGENTEAFF. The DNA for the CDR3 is TGTGCCAGCAGGGTCGGTACAGGGGAGAACACTGAAGCTTTCTTT.

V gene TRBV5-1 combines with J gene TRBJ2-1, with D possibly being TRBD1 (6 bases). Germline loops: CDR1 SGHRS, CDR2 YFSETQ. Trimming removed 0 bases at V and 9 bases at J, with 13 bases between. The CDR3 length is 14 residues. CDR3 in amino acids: CASSLAAGDSEQFF. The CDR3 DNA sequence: TGCGCCAGCAGCTTGGCCGCAGGGGATAGTGAGCAGTTCTTC. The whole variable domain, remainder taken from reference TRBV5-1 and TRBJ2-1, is KAGVTQTPRYLIKTRGQQVTLSCSPISGHRSVSWYQQTPGQGLQFLFEYFSETQRNKGNFPGRFSGRQFSNSRSEMNVSTLELGDSALYLCASSLAAGDSEQFFGPGTRLTVL.

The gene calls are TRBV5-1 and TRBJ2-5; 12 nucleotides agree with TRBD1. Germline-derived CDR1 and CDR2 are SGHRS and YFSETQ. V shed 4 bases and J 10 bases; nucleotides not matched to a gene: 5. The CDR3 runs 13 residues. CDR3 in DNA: TGCGCCAGCAGCGAGGGACAGGGGGCGAACCAGTACTTC. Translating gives CASSEGQGANQYF.

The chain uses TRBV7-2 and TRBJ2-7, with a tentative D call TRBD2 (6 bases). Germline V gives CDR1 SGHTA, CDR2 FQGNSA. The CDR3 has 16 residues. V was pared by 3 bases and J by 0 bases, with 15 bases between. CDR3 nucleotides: TGTGCCAGCAGCTTCGCACCGGGACTCTACTCCTACGAGCAGTACTTC. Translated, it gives CASSFAPGLYSYEQYF.

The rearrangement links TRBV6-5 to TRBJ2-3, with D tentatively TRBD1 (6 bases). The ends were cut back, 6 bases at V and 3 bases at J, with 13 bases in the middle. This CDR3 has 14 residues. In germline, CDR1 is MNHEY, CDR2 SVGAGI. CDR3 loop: CASRQNRETDTQYF. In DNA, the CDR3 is TGTGCCAGCAGACAAAACAGGGAAACAGATACGCAGTATTTT.

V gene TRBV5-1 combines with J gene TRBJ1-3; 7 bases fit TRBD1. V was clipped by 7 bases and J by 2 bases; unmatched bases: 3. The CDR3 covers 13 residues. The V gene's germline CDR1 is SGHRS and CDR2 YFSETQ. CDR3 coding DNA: TGCGCCAGCGGGACAGCCCCTGGAAACACCATATATTTT. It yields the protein CASGTAPGNTIYF.

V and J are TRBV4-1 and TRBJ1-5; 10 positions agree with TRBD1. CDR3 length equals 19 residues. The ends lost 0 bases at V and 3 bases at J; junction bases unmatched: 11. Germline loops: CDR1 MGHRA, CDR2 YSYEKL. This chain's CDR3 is CASSQDWDRGPYLNQPQHF. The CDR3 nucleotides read TGCGCCAGCAGCCAAGATTGGGACAGGGGACCCTACCTCAATCAGCCCCAGCATTTT.

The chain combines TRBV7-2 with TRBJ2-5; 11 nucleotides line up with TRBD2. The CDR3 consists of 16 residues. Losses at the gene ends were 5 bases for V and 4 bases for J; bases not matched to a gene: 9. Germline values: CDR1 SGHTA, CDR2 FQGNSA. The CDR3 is CASSPWLAGGRETQYF. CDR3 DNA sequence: TGTGCCAGCAGCCCTTGGCTAGCGGGGGGCCGAGAGACCCAGTACTTC.

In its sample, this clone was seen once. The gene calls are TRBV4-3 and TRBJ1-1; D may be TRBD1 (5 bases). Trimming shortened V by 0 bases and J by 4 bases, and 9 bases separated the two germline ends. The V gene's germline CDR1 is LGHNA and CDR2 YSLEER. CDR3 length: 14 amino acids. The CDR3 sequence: CASSQDIRGTEAFF. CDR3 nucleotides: TGCGCCAGCAGCCAAGACATAAGGGGCACTGAAGCTTTCTTT.

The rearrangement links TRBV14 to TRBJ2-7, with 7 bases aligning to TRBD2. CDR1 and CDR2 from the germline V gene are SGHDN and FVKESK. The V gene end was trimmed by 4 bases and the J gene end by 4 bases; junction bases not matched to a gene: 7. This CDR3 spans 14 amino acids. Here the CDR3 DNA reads TGTGCCAGCAGCCGCGGCGGGAGATGGTACGAGCAGTACTTC. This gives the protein CASSRGGRWYEQYF.